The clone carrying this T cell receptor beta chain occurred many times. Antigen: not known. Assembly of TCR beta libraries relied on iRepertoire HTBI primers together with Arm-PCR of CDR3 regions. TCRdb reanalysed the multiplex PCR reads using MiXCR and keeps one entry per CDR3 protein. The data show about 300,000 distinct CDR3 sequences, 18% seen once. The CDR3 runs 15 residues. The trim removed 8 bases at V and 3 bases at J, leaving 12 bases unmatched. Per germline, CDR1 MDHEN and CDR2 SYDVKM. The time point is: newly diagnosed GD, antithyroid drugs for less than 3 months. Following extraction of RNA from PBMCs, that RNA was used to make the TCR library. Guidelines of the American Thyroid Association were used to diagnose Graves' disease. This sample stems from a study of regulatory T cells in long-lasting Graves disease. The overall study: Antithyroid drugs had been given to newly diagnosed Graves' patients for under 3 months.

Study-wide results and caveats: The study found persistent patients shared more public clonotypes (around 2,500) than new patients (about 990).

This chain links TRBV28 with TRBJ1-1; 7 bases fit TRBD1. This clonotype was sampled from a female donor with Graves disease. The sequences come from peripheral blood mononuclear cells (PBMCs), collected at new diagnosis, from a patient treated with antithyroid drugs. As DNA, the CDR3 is TGTGCCAGCGGAATCCAGACAGGGTCGGACACTGAAGCTTTCTTT. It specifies CASGIQTGSDTEAFF.